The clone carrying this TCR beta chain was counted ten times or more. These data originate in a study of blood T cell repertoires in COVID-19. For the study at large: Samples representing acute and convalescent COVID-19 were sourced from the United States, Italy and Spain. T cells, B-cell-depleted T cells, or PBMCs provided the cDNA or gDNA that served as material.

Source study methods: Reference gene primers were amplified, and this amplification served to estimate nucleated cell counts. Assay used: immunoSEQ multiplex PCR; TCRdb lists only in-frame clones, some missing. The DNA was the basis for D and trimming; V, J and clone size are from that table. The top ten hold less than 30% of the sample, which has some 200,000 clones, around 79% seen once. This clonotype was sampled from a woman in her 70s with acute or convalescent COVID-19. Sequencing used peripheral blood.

The DNA for the CDR3 is TGTGCCAGCAGCCTCCGGGACATAGGACGTAATGAAAAACTGTTTTTT. Translation: CASSLRDIGRNEKLFF. The chain has TRBV5-5 and TRBJ1-4, with D tentatively TRBD1 (6 bases). Trimming removed 4 bases from V and 4 bases from J, with 17 bases in between. The germline CDR1 and CDR2 sequences are SGHKS and YYEKEE (reference sequence). The CDR3 covers 16 residues.